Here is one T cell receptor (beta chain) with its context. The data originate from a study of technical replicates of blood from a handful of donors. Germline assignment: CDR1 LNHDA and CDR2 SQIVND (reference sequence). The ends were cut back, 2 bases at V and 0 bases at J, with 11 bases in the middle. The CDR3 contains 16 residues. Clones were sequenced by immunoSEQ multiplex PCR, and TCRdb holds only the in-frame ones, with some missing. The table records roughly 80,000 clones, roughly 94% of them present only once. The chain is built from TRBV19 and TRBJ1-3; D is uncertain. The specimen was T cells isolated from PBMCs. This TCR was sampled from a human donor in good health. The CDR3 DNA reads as TGTGCCAGTAGTATAAGCCCCCTCATCTCTGGAAACACCATATATTTT. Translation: CASSISPLISGNTIYF.